These 25 T cell receptor beta chains were sequenced from one sample in a study of T-cell memory formation after mild COVID-19. TCRdb called the 5' RACE reads again in MiXCR, with one record for every CDR3 protein. Of more than 400,000 distinct CDR3 sequences detected, 15% to 20% appear once; the ten largest clones hold 9% to 15%. Sequenced material: PBMCs or a T cell subset sorted from them (not recorded which). The receptors originated from an adult woman who had mild COVID-19 (a few samples of this study predate the infection). Cell type and time point are not known.

This clonotype was picked up a small number of times. V usage is TRBV14 and J usage is TRBJ1-1; possible D gene TRBD1, 5 bases. V lost 0 bases to trimming and J lost 0 bases, with 14 bases between them. Germline CDR1 is SGHDN and CDR2 is FVKESK. This CDR3 has 17 residues. CDR3 in DNA: TGTGCCAGCAGCCAAGATTTTAGTCCAGGGTTGAACACTGAAGCTTTCTTT. Translating gives CASSQDFSPGLNTEAFF.

The V gene is TRBV5-1, the J gene TRBJ2-5; 8 nucleotides match TRBD2. Unmatched junction bases numbered 10, after V lost 4 bases and J lost 5 bases. Germline V lookup: CDR1 SGHRS, CDR2 YFSETQ. The CDR3 extends over 15 amino acids. The chain's CDR3 is CASSLDGTRVETQYF. CDR3 DNA sequence: TGCGCCAGCAGCCTAGACGGGACTAGAGTGGAGACCCAGTACTTC. The full variable domain, its missing parts supplied by reference TRBV5-1 and TRBJ2-5, is KAGVTQTPRYLIKTRGQQVTLSCSPISGHRSVSWYQQTPGQGLQFLFEYFSETQRNKGNFPGRFSGRQFSNSRSEMNVSTLELGDSALYLCASSLDGTRVETQYFGPGTRLLVL.

Many counts were recorded for this clonotype. V is TRBV12-3 or TRBV12-4 and J is TRBJ2-3, with D perhaps matching TRBD1 (6 bases). Trimming removed 3 bases from V and 0 bases from J, with 10 bases in between. The CDR3 length is 15 residues. CDR3 region: CASSFRQGSTDTQYF. CDR3 coding DNA: TGTGCCAGCAGTTTCCGGCAGGGGAGCACAGATACGCAGTATTTT.

V and J are TRBV5-1 and TRBJ1-2; maybe TRBD1 (6 bases). V lost 5 bases and J lost 3, with 14 bases in between. The CDR3 contains 14 residues. Germline lookup yields CDR1 SGHRS and CDR2 YFSETQ. The CDR3 protein is CASSRPEGDYGYTF. The CDR3 DNA sequence: TGCGCCAGCAGTCGCCCAGAGGGGGACTATGGCTACACCTTC.

This clonotype was found a few times. The chain couples TRBV5-5 to TRBJ2-3, with D possibly matching TRBD2 (6 bases). CDR3 length: 18 amino acids. The V end was cut by 0 bases, the J end by 0 bases, with 17 bases between. Germline CDR1 and CDR2: SGHKS and YYEKEE (reference sequence). In nucleotides, the CDR3 is TGTGCCAGCAGCTTGGATGGGACGGGGGTTGCTAGCACAGATACGCAGTATTTT. As protein: CASSLDGTGVASTDTQYF.

This clonotype was seen a few times. This chain joins TRBV3-1 and TRBJ1-6; 8 nucleotides line up with TRBD1. Germline values: CDR1 LGHDT, CDR2 YNNKEL (reference sequence). The V and J ends lost 3 bases and 7 bases, in that order; junction bases with no gene match: 5. The CDR3 totals 15 residues. CDR3 in amino acids: CASSQETGANSPLHF. The CDR3, as DNA: TGTGCCAGCAGCCAGGAGACAGGGGCGAATTCACCCCTCCACTTT.

The chain joins TRBV7-2 to TRBJ2-7, with D perhaps TRBD2 (5 bases). V was clipped by 5 bases and J by 2 bases, with 16 bases between them. CDR3 length equals 15 residues. From germline, CDR1 is SGHTA and CDR2 FQGNSA. This CDR3 reads CASSPDRGKAYEQYF. In nucleotides, the CDR3 is TGTGCCAGCAGCCCCGACCGGGGAAAAGCCTACGAGCAGTACTTC.

The sample holds a few counts of this clonotype. V is TRBV20-1 and J is TRBJ2-3; 8 bases fit TRBD2. The CDR3 runs to 14 residues. In germline, CDR1 is DFQATT, CDR2 SNEGSKA (reference sequence). Losses at the gene ends were 4 bases for V and 4 bases for J; bases not matched to a gene: 7. CDR3 nucleotide sequence: TGCAGTGCTACAGGTAGCGGGGCGGCAGATACGCAGTATTTT. Residues: CSATGSGAADTQYF.

The V and J genes are TRBV3-1 and TRBJ1-2, with D unresolved. Germline V CDR1 and CDR2: LGHDT, YNNKEL (reference sequence). V dropped 3 bases and J dropped 4 bases, with 3 bases sitting between them. CDR3 length: 11 amino acids. The CDR3: CASSHSYGYTF. CDR3 sequence (DNA): TGTGCCAGCAGCCACAGCTATGGCTACACCTTC.

This clonotype was seen ten or more times. This chain uses TRBV4-2 with TRBJ2-1; D unresolved. Trimming stripped 0 bases from V and 2 bases from J, with 8 bases between. The CDR3 runs to 15 residues. Germline CDR1 is LGHNA and CDR2 is YNFKEQ. CDR3 sequence: CASSQEVGAYNEQFF. CDR3 sequence (DNA): TGTGCCAGCAGCCAAGAAGTTGGGGCCTACAATGAGCAGTTCTTC.

The rearrangement links TRBV6-1 to TRBJ1-2, with TRBD1 identical over 7 bases. V shed 8 bases, J shed 4 bases, and the junction held 1 base outside the gene matches. Germline V gives CDR1 MNHNS, CDR2 SASEGT. The CDR3 has 11 residues. The CDR3 nucleotides read TGTGCCAGCGACAGGGCCTATGGCTACACCTTC. Translating gives CASDRAYGYTF.

The chain joins TRBV29-1 to TRBJ1-2; TRBD1 might be the D (5 bases). Trimming stripped 8 bases from V and 6 bases from J, with 22 bases between. The CDR3 covers 14 residues. The germline CDR1 and CDR2 sequences are SQVTM and ANQGSEA. The CDR3 nucleotides read TGCAGCATCAACGAATGGGGGGACCCCGATGGCTACACCTTC. Residues: CSINEWGDPDGYTF. The variable domain in full, with the rest retrieved from reference TRBV29-1 and TRBJ1-2, is SAVISQKPSRDICQRGTSLTIQCQVDSQVTMMFWYRQQPGQSLTLIATANQGSEATYESGFVIDKFPISRPNLTFSTLTVSNMSPEDSSIYLCSINEWGDPDGYTFGSGTRLTVV.

In DNA form, the CDR3 reads TGTGCCAGCAGCTTTGCCAGGCGGAGCGATGGGGGAGAGACCCAGTACTTC. It translates to CASSFARRSDGGETQYF. The chain has TRBV7-2 and TRBJ2-5; D is possibly TRBD1 or TRBD2 (5 bases each). Germline V gene lookup returns CDR1 SGHTA and CDR2 FQGNSA. V was clipped by 3 bases and J by 4 bases, with 21 bases between them. The CDR3 has 17 amino acids.

The chain recombines TRBV19 with TRBJ1-1, with 9 nucleotides matching TRBD1. CDR3 length: 16 amino acids. Unmatched junction bases numbered 4, after V lost 2 bases and J lost 0 bases. The V gene's germline CDR1 is LNHDA and CDR2 SQIVND (reference sequence). The CDR3 DNA sequence: TGTGCCAGTAGTATAAAGGGACAGGGACTGAACACTGAAGCTTTCTTT. Translating it yields CASSIKGQGLNTEAFF.

This clonotype was recorded a few times. The chain carries TRBV30 and TRBJ2-5, with 7 nucleotides matching TRBD1. V lost 3 bases and J lost 1; bases outside the gene matches: 2. The CDR3 length is 13 residues. From germline, CDR1 is GTSNPN and CDR2 SVGIG (reference sequence). Here the CDR3 DNA reads TGTGCCTGGAGCCGGGACAGCCAAGAGACCCAGTACTTC. Its translation is CAWSRDSQETQYF.

This clonotype was counted a few times. This chain joins TRBV7-9 and TRBJ2-2, with D possibly TRBD2 on 6 matching bases. Trimming stripped 5 bases from V and 0 bases from J, with 7 bases between. The CDR3 spans 14 residues. The germline V gene has CDR1 SEHNR and CDR2 FQNEAQ (reference sequence). CDR3: CASSRLANTGELFF. The CDR3 nucleotides are TGTGCCAGCAGCCGACTAGCGAACACCGGGGAGCTGTTTTTT.

The V and J genes are TRBV7-3 and TRBJ2-6, with D tentatively TRBD2 (5 bases). This CDR3 comprises 16 residues. V shed 5 bases and J shed 0 bases, with 11 bases lying between them. The germline gives CDR1 SGHTA, CDR2 FQGTGA. The CDR3 nucleotides are TGTGCCAGCAGCCCGGGGATTGACTCTGGGGCCAACGTCCTGACTTTC. Amino acid sequence: CASSPGIDSGANVLTF.

This clonotype has ten or more counts. The V and J genes are TRBV5-1 and TRBJ2-2; no reliable D call. Germline CDR1 and CDR2: SGHRS and YFSETQ. V dropped 0 bases and J dropped 2 bases, with 5 bases sitting between them. The CDR3 contains 14 residues. CDR3 in amino acids: CASSLDGNTGELFF. CDR3 nucleotide sequence: TGCGCCAGCAGCTTGGATGGAAACACCGGGGAGCTGTTTTTT.

This chain connects TRBV30 to TRBJ2-1, with unresolved D. Trimming took 0 bases from V and 9 from J, leaving 12 bases between them. CDR1 is GTSNPN and CDR2 is SVGIG in the germline V gene (reference sequence). The CDR3 runs to 13 residues. CDR3 sequence reads: CAWSVQSAGEQFF. The CDR3 nucleotides are TGTGCCTGGAGTGTACAATCCGCCGGTGAGCAGTTCTTC.

This clonotype was recorded a few times. This rearrangement joins TRBV6-4 to TRBJ2-3; the match to TRBD1 covers 7 bases. The CDR3 length is 15 residues. Germline V gene data show CDR1 as MRHNA and CDR2 as SNTAGT. Trimming removed 0 bases from V and 5 bases from J; junction bases left unmatched: 5. The CDR3 loop is CASSDSKDRLDTQYF. In DNA, the CDR3 is TGTGCCAGCAGTGACTCTAAGGACAGGCTAGATACGCAGTATTTT.

The chain recombines TRBV7-9 with TRBJ2-5; 7 bases agree with TRBD1. J gave up 3 bases and V 7 bases, and 14 bases lay outside the gene matches. Germline V gene lookup returns CDR1 SEHNR and CDR2 FQNEAQ (reference sequence). CDR3 length equals 16 residues. This CDR3 reads CASTSLQGTAKETQYF. The DNA for the CDR3 is TGTGCCAGCACCTCCCTGCAGGGGACAGCTAAAGAGACCCAGTACTTC. Complete variable domain (other parts from reference TRBV7-9 and TRBJ2-5): DTGVSQNPRHKITKRGQNVTFRCDPISEHNRLYWYRQTLGQGPEFLTYFQNEAQLEKSRLLSDRFSAERPKGSFSTLEIQRTEQGDSAMYLCASTSLQGTAKETQYFGPGTRLLVL.

This clonotype showed up just a few times. This chain joins TRBV9 and TRBJ1-2, with D tentatively TRBD1 (5 bases). CDR1 is SGDLS and CDR2 is YYNGEE in the germline V gene. Trimming shortened V by 4 bases and J by 0 bases, and 19 bases separated the two germline ends. CDR3 length: 17 amino acids. The CDR3 loop reads CASSSMGPGPTNYGYTF. CDR3 bases: TGTGCCAGCAGCTCCATGGGGCCAGGGCCAACTAACTATGGCTACACCTTC.

The genes are TRBV6-2 or TRBV6-3 and TRBJ1-1, with 7 bases fitting TRBD1. CDR3 length equals 20 residues. The germline V gene has CDR1 MNHEY and CDR2 SVGEGT. Germline trimming cut 7 bases from V and 0 bases from J; bases unmatched to any gene: 23. CDR3 sequence: CASIKRGNRGRTHMNTEAFF. As DNA, the CDR3 is TGTGCCAGCATCAAAAGGGGAAACAGGGGCCGTACCCATATGAACACTGAAGCTTTCTTT.

This clonotype was counted between two and nine times. The V call is TRBV5-1, the J call TRBJ2-3; D might be TRBD2 (6 bases). CDR3 length: 17 amino acids. Germline assignment: CDR1 SGHRS and CDR2 YFSETQ. Trimming removed 0 bases at V and 2 bases at J, with 16 bases between. CDR3 protein: CASSLAPGSDYTDTQYF. CDR3 DNA: TGCGCCAGCAGCTTGGCCCCGGGGTCGGACTACACAGATACGCAGTATTTT.

This clonotype came up a few times. This sequence joins TRBV28 and TRBJ2-3; TRBD2 matches 15 bases. V shed 7 bases, J shed 4 bases, and the junction held 9 bases outside the gene matches. The CDR3 length is 17 residues. Germline V gene sequence: CDR1 MDHEN, CDR2 SYDVKM. The CDR3 DNA reads as TGTGCCAGCAAAAGGTCCGGACTAGCGGGAGGGCCAGATACGCAGTATTTT. It is translated as CASKRSGLAGGPDTQYF.